This T cell receptor beta chain was identified during a study of control samples from healthy donors and cancer patients. Profiled with immunoSEQ multiplex PCR; TCRdb holds only in-frame clones, not every one. The sample lists about 140,000 clones, more than 90% occurring once. The sample comprised blood. The TCR comes from a man younger than 40 in good health.

CDR3 nucleotide sequence: TGTGCCAGCTCACAAATTCCGGGACAGGGGATTTCTACCGAGCAGTACTTC. Translation: CASSQIPGQGISTEQYF. The chain links TRBV18 to TRBJ2-7; TRBD1 agrees at 10 bases. Germline V gives CDR1 KGHSH, CDR2 LQKENI. J was trimmed by 6 bases and V by 4 bases; bases with no gene match: 15. CDR3 length: 17 amino acids.